The rows below give T cell receptor beta chains drawn from one sample of a study of blood T cell repertoires in COVID-19. Assay: immunoSEQ multiplex PCR; the TCRdb copy retains only in-frame clones and omits some. The sample records about 170,000 clones, about 86% being singletons. Sequencing was done on a sample of peripheral blood. The source of these receptors is a woman in her sixties with COVID-19, enrolled during active disease. CDR3s include the opening cysteine and the closing phenylalanine or tryptophan. The D gene is left open where the match is weak. Rows may omit the clone size; those that give it use once, few, many or a size class.

.,.,12,TRBV30,TRBJ1-2,TGTGCCTGGAACTCAGGTTACGATGGCTACACCTTC,CAWNSGYDGYTF
.,few,16,TRBV30,TRBJ2-2,TGTGCCTGGAGTGCTGCCCGTAGTGGGAGGACCGGGGAGCTGTTTTTT,CAWSAARSGRTGELFF
.,.,14,TRBV6-2/TRBV6-3,TRBJ2-7,TGTGCCAGCAGCTTGGGCGGGACTTCCTACGAGCAGTACTTC,CASSLGGTSYEQYF
.,.,13,TRBV12-3/TRBV12-4,TRBJ1-2,TGTGCCAGCAGTTTTGAGGATCAATATGGCTACACCTTC,CASSFEDQYGYTF
TRBD2,once,16,TRBV6-2/TRBV6-3,TRBJ2-1,TGTGCCAGCAGTTTGACTAGCGGGAGGTTGTACAATGAGCAGTTCTTC,CASSLTSGRLYNEQFF
TRBD2,.,15,TRBV4-2,TRBJ2-7,TGTGCCAGCAGCCAAGTTCCGGGAGGGATTTACGAGCAGTACTTC,CASSQVPGGIYEQYF
TRBD1,once,16,TRBV4-1,TRBJ2-7,TGCGCCAGCAGCCCCACCGTGGGGACAGGGTCCCGTGAGCAGTACTTC,CASSPTVGTGSREQYF
.,.,13,TRBV3-1/TRBV3-2,TRBJ2-2,TGTGCCAGCAGCCACTGGGGCTCCGGGGAGCTGTTTTTT,CASSHWGSGELFF
.,.,12,TRBV10-1,TRBJ2-7,TGCGCCAGCAGGGGCCCACTAGGCGAGCAGTACTTC,CASRGPLGEQYF
TRBD1,many,16,TRBV28,TRBJ2-2,TGTGCCAGCAGTTTTGGGGACAGAAAAAACACCGGGGAGCTGTTTTTT,CASSFGDRKNTGELFF
TRBD2,.,14,TRBV15,TRBJ2-1,TGTGCCACTCGACTAGCGGGAGAGGGTAATGAGCAGTTCTTC,CATRLAGEGNEQFF
.,.,17,TRBV5-1,TRBJ2-7,TGCGCCAGCAGCTTGGCCCAGCCGCGGATATCCTCCTACGAGCAGTACTTC,CASSLAQPRISSYEQYF
TRBD2,.,16,TRBV9,TRBJ2-1,TGTGCCAGCAGCCCCAGCGGCGGGAGAGTCTTGGATGAGCAGTTCTTC,CASSPSGGRVLDEQFF
TRBD1,once,15,TRBV5-5,TRBJ2-7,TGTGCCAGCAGCGTGGGACAGGGGGCCATCTACGAGCAGTACTTC,CASSVGQGAIYEQYF
.,.,13,TRBV9,TRBJ1-6,TGTGCCAGCAGGAGGCTGCCGGGTTCACCCCTCCACTTT,CASRRLPGSPLHF